This TCR beta chain appears in the sequencing data of a study of blood T cell repertoires in COVID-19. In the source study's methods: Amplified reference gene primers provided the basis for estimating nucleated cell counts. The method was immunoSEQ multiplex PCR; TCRdb's version includes in-frame clones alone and lacks a portion of them. The V and J calls and clone size come from that table; D and trimming were worked out from the DNA. The sample contains roughly 65,000 clones, about four fifths of which appear only once. CDR3 length: 15 residues. Trimming cost V 0 bases and J 2 bases; bases outside gene matches: 4. Per germline, CDR1 SGHTS and CDR2 YDEGEE.

Input material: peripheral blood. The sequence was obtained from a human donor in a cohort sampled during active COVID-19. The chain links TRBV5-8 to TRBJ2-7; 8 bases match TRBD1. CDR3 sequence (DNA): TGTGCCAGCAGCTTGGCCCAGGGGGCAACCTACGAGCAGTACTTC. This codes for CASSLAQGATYEQYF.